The 7 T cell receptor beta chains below come from one sample, sequenced in a study of OX40 agonist ivuxolimab in advanced cancers. Sequencing used immunoSEQ multiplex PCR; TCRdb keeps in-frame clones, though not all of them. Altogether 30,000 to 40,000 clones are present, around three quarters being singletons, with the ten largest covering roughly 19%. This specimen consisted of CD4+ or CD8+ T cells sorted from blood, obtained in a trial of the OX40 agonist ivuxolimab. The receptors stem from an adult with an advanced solid tumor such as melanoma, head and neck, liver or kidney cancer.

By frequency in the sample, this clone is medium-sized. The CDR3 DNA sequence: TGCGCCAGCAGCCAATGGGACGGGAACACTGAAGCTTTCTTT. Translating gives CASSQWDGNTEAFF. The rearrangement joins TRBV5-1 to TRBJ1-1; a weak D match, TRBD1 (5 bases). The CDR3 is 14 amino acids. V was pared by 4 bases and J by 1 base, with 11 bases between. Germline V lookup: CDR1 SGHRS, CDR2 YFSETQ.

The chain has TRBV5-1 and TRBJ1-4; D is unclear. This CDR3 region has 15 residues. With 0 bases removed from V and 6 bases from J, the gap between germline ends came to 12 bases. Germline V gene data show CDR1 as SGHRS and CDR2 as YFSETQ. CDR3 in amino acids: CASSLEPGIYEKLFF. The CDR3 DNA reads as TGCGCCAGCAGCTTGGAGCCGGGGATTTATGAAAAACTGTTTTTT.

CDR3 bases: TGCGCCAGCAGCTTGGAGGGGGTCCATAACATTCAGTACTTC. Its translation is CASSLEGVHNIQYF. The chain links TRBV5-1 to TRBJ2-4; TRBD1 might be the D (6 bases). The CDR3 has 14 amino acids. Germline CDR1 and CDR2: SGHRS and YFSETQ. V dropped 0 bases and J dropped 7 bases, with 11 bases sitting between them.

The V and J genes are TRBV6-6 and TRBJ2-3; unclear D gene. This CDR3 region has 13 residues. Trimming removed 2 bases from V and 5 bases from J, with 8 bases in between. Germline V lookup: CDR1 MNHNY, CDR2 SVGAGI (reference sequence). CDR3 DNA: TGTGCCAGCAGTTACCCCCCGGAAGATACGCAGTATTTT. Protein product: CASSYPPEDTQYF.

This chain joins TRBV9 and TRBJ2-1; the D is unclear. The CDR3 is made up of 15 amino acids. Germline lookup yields CDR1 SGDLS and CDR2 YYNGEE. Trimming removed 0 bases at V and 4 bases at J, with 11 bases between. CDR3 loop: CASSVAGQEYNEQFF. CDR3 DNA: TGTGCCAGCAGCGTAGCAGGCCAGGAATACAATGAGCAGTTCTTC. The whole variable domain, remainder taken from reference TRBV9 and TRBJ2-1, is DSGVTQTPKHLITATGQRVTLRCSPRSGDLSVYWYQQSLDQGLQFLIQYYNGEERAKGNILERFSAQQFPDLHSELNLSSLELGDSALYFCASSVAGQEYNEQFFGPGTRLTVL.

This clone has more than one count but fewer than ten. The chain has TRBV2 and TRBJ2-7; 9 nucleotides align to TRBD1. This CDR3 is 15 amino acids long. The V gene's germline CDR1 is SNHLY and CDR2 FYNNEI. V dropped 6 bases and J dropped 4; count of bases not matched to a gene: 10. The CDR3 DNA is TGTGCCAGCAGGGGACCGGGACAGGGAGAATACGAGCAGTACGTC. It translates to CASRGPGQGEYEQYV.

The chain couples TRBV5-4 to TRBJ1-1; D remains ambiguous. Trimming took 4 bases from V and 1 from J, leaving 8 bases between them. Looked up from germline, CDR1 is SGHNT and CDR2 is YYREEE (reference sequence). CDR3 length: 13 amino acids. The DNA of the CDR3 is TGTGCCAGCAGCCTGCGACAGAACACTGAAGCTTTCTTT. Its translation: CASSLRQNTEAFF.